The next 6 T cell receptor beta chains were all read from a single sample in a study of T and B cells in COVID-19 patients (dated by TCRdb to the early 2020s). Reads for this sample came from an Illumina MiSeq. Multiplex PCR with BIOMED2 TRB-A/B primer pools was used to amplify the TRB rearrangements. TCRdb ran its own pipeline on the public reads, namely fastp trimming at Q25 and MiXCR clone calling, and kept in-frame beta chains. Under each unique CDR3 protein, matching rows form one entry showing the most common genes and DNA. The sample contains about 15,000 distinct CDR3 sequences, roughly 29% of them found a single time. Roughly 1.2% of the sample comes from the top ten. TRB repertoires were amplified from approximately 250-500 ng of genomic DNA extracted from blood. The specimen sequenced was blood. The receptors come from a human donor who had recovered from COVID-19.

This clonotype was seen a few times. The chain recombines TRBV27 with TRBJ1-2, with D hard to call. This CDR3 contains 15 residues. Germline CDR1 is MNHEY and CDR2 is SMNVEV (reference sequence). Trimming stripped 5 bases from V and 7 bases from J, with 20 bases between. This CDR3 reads CASSPGVLRSGGYTF. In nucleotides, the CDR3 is TGTGCCAGCAGTCCCGGCGTTCTGCGAAGTGGTGGCTACACCTTC.

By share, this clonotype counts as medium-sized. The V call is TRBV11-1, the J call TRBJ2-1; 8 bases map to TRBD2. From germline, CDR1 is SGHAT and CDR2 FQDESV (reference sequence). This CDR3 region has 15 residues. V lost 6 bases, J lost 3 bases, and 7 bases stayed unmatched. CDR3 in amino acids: CASRPREGRYNEQFF. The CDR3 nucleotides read TGTGCCAGCAGGCCCCGGGAGGGCCGCTACAATGAGCAGTTCTTC.

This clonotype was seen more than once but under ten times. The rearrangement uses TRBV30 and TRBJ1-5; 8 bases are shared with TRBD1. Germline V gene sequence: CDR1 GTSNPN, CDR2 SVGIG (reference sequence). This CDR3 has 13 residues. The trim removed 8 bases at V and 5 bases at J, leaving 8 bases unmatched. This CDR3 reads CAGGQGRDQPQHF. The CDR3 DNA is TGTGCCGGCGGACAGGGAAGGGATCAGCCCCAGCATTTT.

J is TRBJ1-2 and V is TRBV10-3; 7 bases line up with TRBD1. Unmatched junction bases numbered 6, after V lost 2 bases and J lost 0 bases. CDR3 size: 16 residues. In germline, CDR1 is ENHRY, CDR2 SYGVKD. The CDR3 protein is CAISETRDSSNYGYTF. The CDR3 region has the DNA TGTGCCATCAGTGAGACACGGGACAGCTCTAACTATGGCTACACCTTC.

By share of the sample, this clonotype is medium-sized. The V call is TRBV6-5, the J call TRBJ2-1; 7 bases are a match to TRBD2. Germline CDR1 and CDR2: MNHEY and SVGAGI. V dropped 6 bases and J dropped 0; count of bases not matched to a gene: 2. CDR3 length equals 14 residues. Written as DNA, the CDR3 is TGTGCCAGCAGGCGGGGGAGCTCCTACAATGAGCAGTTCTTC. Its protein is CASRRGSSYNEQFF.

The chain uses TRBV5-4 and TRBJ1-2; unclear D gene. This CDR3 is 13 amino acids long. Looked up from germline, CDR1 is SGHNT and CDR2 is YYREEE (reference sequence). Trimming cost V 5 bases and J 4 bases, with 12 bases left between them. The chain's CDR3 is CASSHPDFYGYTF. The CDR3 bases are TGTGCCAGCAGTCATCCGGACTTCTATGGCTACACCTTC.